Following are 21 T cell receptor beta chains from one sample sequenced in a study of OX40 agonist ivuxolimab in advanced cancers. The protocol was immunoSEQ multiplex PCR, while the TCRdb copy is restricted to in-frame clones and leaves out a portion. In the table there are tens of thousands of clones, about 88% of which are singletons. Sequenced material: CD4+ or CD8+ T cells sorted from blood, taken in a trial of the OX40 agonist ivuxolimab. These receptor sequences come from an adult with an advanced solid tumor such as melanoma, head and neck, liver or kidney cancer.

V is TRBV20-1 and J is TRBJ2-3, with D perhaps TRBD1 (5 bases). Germline V gene sequence: CDR1 DFQATT, CDR2 SNEGSKA (reference sequence). V was clipped by 6 bases and J by 11 bases, with 15 bases between them. This CDR3 region has 11 residues. The CDR3 reads CSAPDRREQYF. DNA for the CDR3: TGCAGTGCCCCCGACAGAAGGGAGCAGTATTTT.

The J gene is TRBJ2-4, the V gene TRBV2; TRBD2 matches 9 bases. The CDR3 consists of 17 residues. Germline CDR1 and CDR2: SNHLY and FYNNEI. V trimming: 4 bases; J trimming: 4 bases; junction bases outside the gene matches: 11. The CDR3 coding sequence is TGTGCCAGCAGTGGGAAGGCGGGGGGGCCCCAAAAAAACATTCAGTACTTC. Residues: CASSGKAGGPQKNIQYF.

CDR3 DNA sequence: TGTGCCAGCTCCGGACAGGAGTTCTATGGCTACACCTTC. It encodes CASSGQEFYGYTF. The rearrangement links TRBV18 to TRBJ1-2; 7 positions match TRBD1. This CDR3 has 13 amino acids. Trimming removed 6 bases from V and 4 bases from J; junction bases left unmatched: 5. Germline values: CDR1 KGHSH, CDR2 LQKENI.

V and J are TRBV6-5 and TRBJ1-2; D gene ambiguous. The CDR3 runs to 15 residues. Germline CDR1 MNHEY, CDR2 SVGAGI. Between the trimmed V and J ends, which lost 0 bases and 4 bases, there was a span of 12 bases. CDR3 bases: TGTGCCAGCAGTTACTCGAAGCGGGGTGCCTATGGCTACACCTTC. Protein: CASSYSKRGAYGYTF.

This chain links TRBV5-1 with TRBJ2-2; D is possibly TRBD2 (6 bases). Trimming removed 4 bases from V and 7 bases from J, with 20 bases in between. In germline, CDR1 is SGHRS, CDR2 YFSETQ. CDR3 length: 16 residues. CDR3 amino acids: CASSKGLQSIGGELFF. Written as DNA, the CDR3 is TGCGCCAGCAGCAAGGGACTCCAGTCGATTGGCGGGGAGCTGTTTTTT.

The rearrangement links TRBV25-1 to TRBJ1-3; D gene ambiguous. From germline, CDR1 is MGHDK and CDR2 SYGVNS. V dropped 0 bases and J dropped 4 bases, with 4 bases sitting between them. CDR3 length: 13 residues. CDR3 region: CASSEYKGNTIYF. The CDR3 DNA reads TGTGCCAGCAGTGAATATAAAGGAAACACCATATATTTT.

The V and J genes are TRBV6-5 and TRBJ1-6; D is ambiguous. The CDR3 loop spans 16 amino acids. Germline V gene data show CDR1 as MNHEY and CDR2 as SVGAGI. Trimming removed 0 bases from V and 9 bases from J, with 15 bases in between. The CDR3 sequence: CASSYSVLSSTSPLHF. The CDR3 coding sequence is TGTGCCAGCAGTTACTCTGTGCTCAGTTCTACTTCACCCCTCCACTTT.

This rearrangement joins TRBV4-1 to TRBJ2-7; D might be TRBD2 (6 bases). The CDR3 sequence is 14 residues long. Trimming removed 5 bases at V and 3 bases at J, with 14 bases between. The germline V gene has CDR1 MGHRA and CDR2 YSYEKL. CDR3 region: CASSSQPGDYEQYF. The CDR3, as DNA: TGCGCCAGCAGCTCTCAACCGGGGGACTACGAGCAGTACTTC.

This clone has only one observation. The chain combines TRBV7-8 with TRBJ2-3; D is unresolved. V dropped 6 bases and J dropped 4 bases, with 17 bases sitting between them. CDR1 SGHVS and CDR2 FQNEAQ come from the germline V gene. This CDR3 is built from 15 residues. This CDR3 is CASSLTVDFPDTQYF. In DNA, the CDR3 is TGTGCCAGCAGTCTGACCGTTGACTTCCCAGATACGCAGTATTTT.

The gene calls are TRBV6-1 and TRBJ2-3; possible D gene TRBD1, 5 bases. CDR1 and CDR2 from the germline V gene are MNHNS and SASEGT. V lost 8 bases and J 0 bases, leaving 15 bases between the germline ends. This CDR3 region has 15 residues. CDR3 sequence reads: CASRRTPGSTDTQYF. The DNA for the CDR3 is TGTGCCAGCCGAAGGACACCCGGGAGCACAGATACGCAGTATTTT.

The chain is built from TRBV7-9 and TRBJ2-7; D perhaps matches TRBD2 (7 bases). The length of the CDR3 is 17 residues. V shed 5 bases and J shed 5 bases, with 25 bases lying between them. Germline-derived CDR1 and CDR2 are SEHNR and FQNEAQ (reference sequence). CDR3 loop: CASSHPAGGGPGDEQYF. CDR3 bases: TGTGCCAGCAGCCACCCCGCTGGCGGGGGCCCCGGGGACGAGCAGTACTTC.

The genes are TRBV4-1 and TRBJ1-5; D unclear. This CDR3 is 15 amino acids long. Germline values: CDR1 MGHRA, CDR2 YSYEKL. Trimming pared 4 bases from V and 3 bases from J, leaving 13 bases between. The CDR3 DNA reads as TGCGCCAGCAGCCTTTCTGTGGGAAACAATCAGCCCCAGCATTTT. Translation: CASSLSVGNNQPQHF.

This clone was found once. The V gene is TRBV7-3, the J gene TRBJ1-2, with TRBD1 as a possible D gene (5 bases). Germline CDR1 SGHTA, CDR2 FQGTGA. The CDR3 has 14 amino acids. V lost 5 bases, J lost 5 bases, and 15 bases lay in between. CDR3 residues: CASSTGAAGYGYTF. In nucleotides, the CDR3 is TGTGCCAGCAGCACCGGGGCAGCTGGGTATGGCTACACCTTC.

In its sample, this clone was seen a few times. V gene TRBV18 combines with J gene TRBJ2-7; tentatively, D is TRBD2 (6 bases). CDR3 length equals 14 residues. Germline V gives CDR1 KGHSH, CDR2 LQKENI. Trimming removed 3 bases at V and 5 bases at J, with 14 bases between. CDR3 amino acids: CASSPGRTSNEQYF. CDR3 nucleotides: TGTGCCAGCTCACCGGGGCGAACTAGCAACGAGCAGTACTTC.

The V and J genes are TRBV7-2 and TRBJ1-1; TRBD1 is a possible D gene (6 bases). The germline CDR1 and CDR2 sequences are SGHTA and FQGNSA. Trimming stripped 3 bases from V and 4 bases from J, with 12 bases between. CDR3 length: 14 amino acids. The CDR3 loop is CASSFQGSGTEAFF. The CDR3 region has the DNA TGTGCCAGCAGCTTTCAGGGGTCGGGCACTGAAGCTTTCTTT.

V and J are TRBV7-2 and TRBJ2-7; TRBD1 aligns across 8 bases. V lost 1 base to trimming and J lost 4 bases; unmatched junction nucleotides: 6. Germline V CDR1 and CDR2: SGHTA, FQGNSA. This CDR3 spans 15 amino acids. CDR3 DNA: TGTGCCAGCAGCTTAGTCCGGGACAGGCGGTACGAGCAGTACTTC. This gives the protein CASSLVRDRRYEQYF. Together with reference TRBV7-2 and TRBJ2-7, the CDR3 gives the full variable domain: GAGVSQSPSNKVTEKGKDVELRCDPISGHTALYWYRQSLGQGLEFLIYFQGNSAPDKSGLPSDRFSAERTGGSVSTLTIQRTQQEDSAVYLCASSLVRDRRYEQYFGPGTRLTVT.

The rearrangement joins TRBV6-1 to TRBJ1-2; D is ambiguous. This CDR3 is 13 amino acids long. The germline gives CDR1 MNHNS, CDR2 SASEGT. Trimming removed 5 bases from V and 6 bases from J, with 13 bases in between. The CDR3 protein is CASSPLGGHGYTF. CDR3 nucleotides: TGTGCCAGCAGTCCCTTGGGCGGCCATGGCTACACCTTC.

The J gene is TRBJ2-1, the V gene TRBV19; 8 bases map to TRBD1. This CDR3 contains 13 residues. Germline CDR1 LNHDA, CDR2 SQIVND (reference sequence). V lost 6 bases and J lost 7; bases outside the gene matches: 5. CDR3 region: CASRDRVVNEQFF. For the CDR3, the DNA is TGTGCCAGTAGGGACAGGGTAGTGAATGAGCAGTTCTTC.

The chain links TRBV7-3 to TRBJ2-7; D not resolved. Per the germline V gene, CDR1 is SGHTA and CDR2 is FQGTGA. CDR3 size: 14 residues. Trimming cost V 0 bases and J 2 bases, with 8 bases left between them. The CDR3 region has the DNA TGTGCCAGCAGCTTAACCCCTATCCCCTACGAGCAGTACTTC. This encodes CASSLTPIPYEQYF. The full variable domain, completed using reference TRBV7-3 and TRBJ2-7, is GAGVSQTPSNKVTEKGKYVELRCDPISGHTALYWYRQSLGQGPEFLIYFQGTGAADDSGLPNDRFFAVRPEGSVSTLKIQRTERGDSAVYLCASSLTPIPYEQYFGPGTRLTVT.

In its sample, this clone was seen once. The V and J genes are TRBV18 and TRBJ2-1; D gene uncertain. Trimming took off 1 base at V and 7 bases at J, with 8 bases between the two ends. Per the germline V gene, CDR1 is KGHSH and CDR2 is LQKENI. The CDR3 extends over 13 amino acids. CDR3 sequence reads: CASSPLTQNEQFF. CDR3 bases: TGTGCCAGCTCACCACTAACCCAGAATGAGCAGTTCTTC.

This clone was observed once. J is TRBJ2-7 and V is TRBV21-1; the D call of TRBD1 is as the table states it, not checked on the DNA. TRBV21-1 is a known pseudogene. The CDR3 is 14 amino acids. The CDR3: CASSKADDSYEQYF. CDR3 coding DNA: TGTGCCAGCAGCAAAGCCGACGACAGTTACGAGCAGTACTTC.